This is a list of T cell receptor beta chains from one sample in a study of technical replicates of blood from a handful of donors. TCRdb keeps only in-frame clones here, not all; method: immunoSEQ multiplex PCR. This sample carries 75,000 to 95,000 clones, 95% of them seen once, and the ten largest clones take roughly 0.28%. Material for sequencing was T cells isolated from PBMCs. The source of these receptors is a human donor in good health. The CDR3 runs from the conserved cysteine through the conserved F or W. The order of the fields is clone size, J gene, D gene, V gene, CDR3 DNA, CDR3 protein. The D gene is left open where the match is weak. Some rows mark clone size as missing; the rest say once, few, many or name a class of expanded clone.

>-|TRBJ1-3|-|TRBV28
TGTGCCAGCAGCCCTTCCCTCGTGGGAGGCACCATATATTTT
CASSPSLVGGTIYF
>-|TRBJ1-1|-|TRBV6-1
TGTGCCAGCAGTGAGGGGGGTCGGACTGAAGCTTTCTTT
CASSEGGRTEAFF
>-|TRBJ2-3|-|TRBV15
TGTGCCACCAGCCGTGGACTATACGGCGCAAGCACAGATACGCAGTATTTT
CATSRGLYGASTDTQYF
>-|TRBJ2-1|TRBD2|TRBV4-1
TGCGCCAGCAGCTACAATAGCGGGACTGGACCGGGGCAGTTCTTC
CASSYNSGTGPGQFF
>-|TRBJ2-2|-|TRBV7-8
TGTGCCAGCAGCTTAGAGGAGTGGACCGGGGAGCTGTTTTTT
CASSLEEWTGELFF
>-|TRBJ2-7|-|TRBV14
TGTGCCAGCAGCCAAGGCTGGGGCGCCTACGAGCAGTACTTC
CASSQGWGAYEQYF
>-|TRBJ2-1|TRBD2|TRBV5-1
TGCGCCAGCAGCGGTTCTAGCGGGAGAATCGATGAGCAGTTCTTC
CASSGSSGRIDEQFF
>-|TRBJ2-5|-|TRBV9
TGTGCCAGCAGCGTAGGGGGGGAGCAAGAGACCCAGTACTTC
CASSVGGEQETQYF
>once|TRBJ2-2|-|TRBV21-1
TGTGCCAGCAGCACGTTACGGGGGATCAGGGGGCCCGGGGAGCTGTTTTTT
CASSTLRGIRGPGELFF
>-|TRBJ2-7|-|TRBV9
TGTGCCAGCAGCGGAGGGCCCCGGTACGAGCAGTACTTC
CASSGGPRYEQYF
>-|TRBJ2-3|TRBD1|TRBV10-3
TGTGCCATCAGTATAGGACAGGGGTTCAACACAGATACGCAGTATTTT
CAISIGQGFNTDTQYF
>-|TRBJ1-1|TRBD1|TRBV7-7
TGTGCTAGCGGCCCACAGGGGGAGCTACGAGCTTTCTTT
CASGPQGELRAFF
>-|TRBJ2-7|-|TRBV5-1
TGCGCCAGCAGCTTGGCGGAGGTACCCTACGAGCAGTACTTC
CASSLAEVPYEQYF
>once|TRBJ2-7|TRBD1|TRBV18
TGTGCCAGCTCACCCCTCGACAGGGATGGGAACGAGCAGTACTTC
CASSPLDRDGNEQYF
>-|TRBJ2-1|-|TRBV10-3
TGTGCCACAGGCGGGTGGGACAATGAGCAGTTCTTC
CATGGWDNEQFF
>-|TRBJ2-1|-|TRBV4-1
TGCGCCAGCAGCCTACCTATGAATGAGCAGTTCTTC
CASSLPMNEQFF
>-|TRBJ2-5|TRBD1|TRBV30
TGTGCCTGGGGGACAGGGGGCAAAGAGACCCAGTACTTC
CAWGTGGKETQYF
>-|TRBJ1-2|TRBD1|TRBV14
TGTGCCAGCAGCCGGAGGGACACAGGGGCAAGCTACACCTTC
CASSRRDTGASYTF
>-|TRBJ2-3|-|TRBV5-1
TGCGCCAGCAGCCCGAGGTGGGATACGCAGTATTTT
CASSPRWDTQYF
>-|TRBJ2-1|-|TRBV25-1
TGTGCCAGCAGTGATGCTGGCCAGGCCAATGAGCAGTTCTTC
CASSDAGQANEQFF